This TCR beta chain was found in a study of Graves' ophthalmopathy and Graves' hyperthyroidism (dated by TCRdb to the late 2010s). As for the study more broadly: Stable hyperthyroidism was defined as no progression to ophthalmopathy within 18 months of follow-up. The study used signatures of the TCR beta repertoire to tell Graves' ophthalmopathy apart from Graves' hyperthyroidism and to predict which patients would progress to ophthalmopathy. In total, 135 blood samples were TCR-sequenced: roughly 45 ophthalmopathy, approximately 75 hyperthyroidism and some 17 hyperthyroidism-to-ophthalmopathy patients. A discovery set of 95 to 100 patients (43 ophthalmopathy, approximately 58 stable hyperthyroidism) was enrolled to explore V-J signatures distinguishing ophthalmopathy from hyperthyroidism. The independent validation cohort included 18 to 20 hyperthyroidism patients plus 17 patients who later progressed from hyperthyroidism to ophthalmopathy. In five or six hyperthyroidism patients, T-cell repertoires of thyroid tissue and blood were compared. Once sampling was done, hyperthyroidism patients were given methimazole at a starting dose of 30 mg daily, while ophthalmopathy patients were given high-dose intravenous methylprednisolone. The paper as a whole reports these results and caveats: In validation, the model predicted ophthalmopathy progression with more than 55% sensitivity and roughly 78% specificity; some 13 predicted patients were CT-confirmed with GO in a median of approximately 6.5 months. Most expanded thyroid clonotypes with frequency above 0.001 were also detected in blood, suggesting blood repertoires may reflect the thyroid immune response. The 13-signature model separated ophthalmopathy from stable hyperthyroidism with over 85% sensitivity and about 84% specificity in cross-validation, and 80%/75% in the test set. Sample size was not statistically predetermined, and group allocation was not concealed from the investigators.

V is trimmed back by 4 bases and J by 5 bases, and the junction contains 9 bases that no gene match accounts for. Via the germline V gene, CDR1 is KGHDR and CDR2 SFDVKD. The CDR3 numbers 16 residues from cysteine through phenylalanine. CDR3 DNA only is kept here, 48 bases in frame from base 1. The sample holds many counts of this clonotype. There is no known antigen for this receptor. There are no base qualities to consult, and no much larger clone falls within one base. For repertoire sequencing, the TCR beta CDR3 regions were amplified from RNA transcripts. HTBI primers and the Qiagen OneStep RT-PCR kit were used in a first-round RT-PCR, which was followed by a second-round multiplex PCR, size selection and purification. Sequencing of the libraries was carried out on an Illumina HiSeq2000 in paired-end mode with 100 bp reads. Per the original workflow: Reads were processed with SOAPnuke, discarding reads with adapters, uncalled bases, mean Phred below 15, or no exact constant-primer or identifier match. COPE v1.2.5 was used to merge high-quality paired reads. Each unique nucleotide sequence was defined as a clonotype, and clonotypes were aligned to IMGT TRB V, D and J references with MiTCR v1.1. Only V-J combinations with frequency above 0.0001 were analysed, covering approximately 99% of repertoires. For each V-J combination, a TCR clonal expansion and chaos score was defined as the ratio of F50 clonal expansion to chaos observed in the TCRdist matrix. Welch's t-statistics and random forest were used to narrow the features down to approximately 13 V-J combinations, which were then fed into a naive Bayes classifier. Thyroid-blood repertoire similarity was quantified with the Morisita-Horn index. TCRdb itself trimmed the public reads at Q25 with fastp, ran MiXCR and retained productive beta chains. Rows merge per CDR3 protein into single entries with the most common DNA and genes. None of the V and J calls come from the authors' own analysis; TCRdb made them. Present in this sample are 900,000 to 1,200,000 distinct CDR3 sequences, about 38% of which were seen just once. The top ten clonotypes cover approximately 12% of the sample.

Patients with hyperthyroidism were aged 18 to 65 years, had been newly diagnosed, and had a disease duration of less than 2 months. Patients with other autoimmune diseases, uncontrolled infections, pregnancy or lactation were excluded. Clinical symptoms, serum thyroxine, TRAb, thyroid ultrasound and orbital computed tomography formed the basis of the diagnosis. Total RNA was extracted with Trizol reagent and quality-checked on an Agilent 2100 Bioanalyzer. The specimen sequenced was peripheral blood or thyroid tissue (not recorded which). The V and J genes are TRBV24-1 and TRBJ2-7; 11 bases in the junction line up with TRBD1. The TCR was taken from an adult man with Graves' hyperthyroidism. The DNA reads TGTGCCACCAGTGACCCTCAGGACAGGGGGCGTCACGAGCAGTACTTC. Translated, this is CATSDPQDRGRHEQYF.